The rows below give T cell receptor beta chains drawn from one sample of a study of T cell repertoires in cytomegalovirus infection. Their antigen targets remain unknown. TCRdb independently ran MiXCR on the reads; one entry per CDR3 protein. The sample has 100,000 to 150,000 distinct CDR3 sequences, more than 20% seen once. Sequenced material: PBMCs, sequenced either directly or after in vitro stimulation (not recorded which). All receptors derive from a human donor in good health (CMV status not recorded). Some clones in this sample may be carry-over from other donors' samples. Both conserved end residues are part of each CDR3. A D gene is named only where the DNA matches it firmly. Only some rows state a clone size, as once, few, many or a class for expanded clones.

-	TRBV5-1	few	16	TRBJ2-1	CASSFQQLSPYNEQFF	TGCGCCAGCAGCTTTCAACAGTTATCCCCCTACAATGAGCAGTTCTTC
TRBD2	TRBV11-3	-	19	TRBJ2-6	CASSSRTSGRPPGANVLTF	TGTGCCAGCAGCTCCCGGACTAGCGGGAGGCCCCCTGGGGCCAACGTCCTGACTTTC
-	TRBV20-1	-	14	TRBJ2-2	CSASRGTNTGELFF	TGCAGTGCTAGTCGGGGGACGAACACCGGGGAGCTGTTTTTT
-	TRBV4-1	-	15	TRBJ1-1	CASSTSEAGEDEAFF	TGCGCCAGCAGCACCTCGGAGGCTGGTGAGGATGAAGCTTTCTTT
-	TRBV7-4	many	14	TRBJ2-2	CASSLAANPGELFF	TGTGCCAGCAGCTTAGCGGCAAATCCCGGGGAGCTGTTTTTT
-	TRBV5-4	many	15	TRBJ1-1	CASSPQAGPNTEAFF	TGTGCCAGCAGCCCCCAGGCAGGGCCGAACACTGAAGCTTTCTTT
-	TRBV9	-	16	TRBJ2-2	CASSEGGSPNTGELFF	TGTGCCAGCAGCGAAGGAGGGAGTCCGAACACCGGGGAGCTGTTTTTT
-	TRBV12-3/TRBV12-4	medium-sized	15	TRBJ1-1	CASSPHGQVNTEAFF	TGTGCCAGCAGTCCCCACGGGCAGGTGAACACTGAAGCTTTCTTT
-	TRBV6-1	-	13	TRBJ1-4	CASSGQGLEKLFF	TGTGCCAGCAGTGGCCAGGGTCTCGAAAAACTGTTTTTT
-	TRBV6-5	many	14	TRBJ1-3	CASSYYRDGNTIYF	TGTGCCAGCAGTTACTACAGGGATGGAAACACCATATATTTT
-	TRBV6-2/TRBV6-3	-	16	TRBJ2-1	CASTGGGIRQGNEQFF	TGTGCCAGCACCGGGGGGGGGATCAGACAGGGCAATGAGCAGTTCTTC
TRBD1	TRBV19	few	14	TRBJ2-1	CASSDRGQYNEQFF	TGTGCCAGTAGTGACAGGGGTCAATACAATGAGCAGTTCTTC
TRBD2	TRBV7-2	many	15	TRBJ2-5	CASSSGLAGGETQYF	TGTGCCAGCAGCTCGGGACTAGCGGGAGGAGAGACCCAGTACTTC
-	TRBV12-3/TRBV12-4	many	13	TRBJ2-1	CASSFLGYGEQFF	TGTGCCAGCAGTTTTTTGGGGTACGGGGAGCAGTTCTTC
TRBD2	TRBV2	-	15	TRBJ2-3	CASSEIPPGGDTQYF	TGTGCCAGCAGTGAAATTCCCCCGGGAGGAGATACGCAGTATTTT
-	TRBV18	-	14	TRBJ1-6	CASSPEGPYSPLHF	TGTGCCAGCTCACCGGAGGGGCCATATTCACCCCTCCACTTT
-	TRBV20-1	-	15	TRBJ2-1	CSARVGGSTYNEQFF	TGCAGTGCTAGAGTCGGGGGAAGTACCTACAATGAGCAGTTCTTC
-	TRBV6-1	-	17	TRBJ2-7	CASISAAKRVPPYEQYF	TGTGCCAGCATATCAGCCGCTAAGCGGGTACCTCCCTACGAGCAGTACTTC
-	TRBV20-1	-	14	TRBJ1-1	CSARGGGSYTEAFF	TGCAGTGCTAGGGGCGGAGGGAGCTACACTGAAGCTTTCTTT
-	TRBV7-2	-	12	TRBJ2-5	CASRGAGETQYF	TGTGCCAGCAGAGGTGCTGGTGAGACCCAGTACTTC
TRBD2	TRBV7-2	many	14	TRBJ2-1	CASGRLAGHNEQFF	TGTGCCAGCGGCCGACTAGCGGGGCACAATGAGCAGTTCTTC
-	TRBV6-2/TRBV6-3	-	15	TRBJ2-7	CASSPGQGLRYEQYF	TGTGCCAGCAGTCCGGGGCAGGGCCTTCGCTACGAGCAGTACTTC
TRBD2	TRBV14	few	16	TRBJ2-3	CASSPLAGGGTDTQYF	TGTGCCAGCAGCCCACTAGCGGGAGGAGGCACAGATACGCAGTATTTT
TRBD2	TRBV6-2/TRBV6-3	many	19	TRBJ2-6	CASSYLAGESRSGANVLTF	TGTGCCAGCAGTTACTTGGCGGGAGAGAGTCGCTCTGGGGCCAACGTCCTGACTTTC
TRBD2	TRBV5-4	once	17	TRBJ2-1	CASSGGLAGGPHNEQFF	TGTGCCAGCAGCGGGGGACTAGCGGGAGGGCCCCACAATGAGCAGTTCTTC
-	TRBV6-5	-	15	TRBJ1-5	CASSWWQGSNQPQHF	TGTGCCAGCAGTTGGTGGCAGGGTAGCAATCAGCCCCAGCATTTT
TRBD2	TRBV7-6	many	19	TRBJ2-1	CASSLTAGKGISPRNEQFF	TGTGCCAGCAGCTTAACAGCGGGGAAGGGTATATCTCCTAGGAATGAGCAGTTCTTC
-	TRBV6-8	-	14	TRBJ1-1	CASSYGEGRHKAFF	TGTGCCAGCAGTTACGGAGAGGGCAGGCATAAAGCTTTCTTT
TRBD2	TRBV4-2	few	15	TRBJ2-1	CASSQGGQLAGEQFF	TGTGCCAGCAGCCAAGGGGGCCAACTAGCGGGTGAGCAGTTCTTC
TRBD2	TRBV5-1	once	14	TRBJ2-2	CASSFSGATGELFF	TGCGCCAGCAGCTTTAGCGGGGCCACTGGGGAGCTGTTTTTT
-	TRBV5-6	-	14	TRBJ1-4	CASSFAATNEKLFF	TGTGCCAGCAGCTTTGCTGCAACTAATGAAAAACTGTTTTTT